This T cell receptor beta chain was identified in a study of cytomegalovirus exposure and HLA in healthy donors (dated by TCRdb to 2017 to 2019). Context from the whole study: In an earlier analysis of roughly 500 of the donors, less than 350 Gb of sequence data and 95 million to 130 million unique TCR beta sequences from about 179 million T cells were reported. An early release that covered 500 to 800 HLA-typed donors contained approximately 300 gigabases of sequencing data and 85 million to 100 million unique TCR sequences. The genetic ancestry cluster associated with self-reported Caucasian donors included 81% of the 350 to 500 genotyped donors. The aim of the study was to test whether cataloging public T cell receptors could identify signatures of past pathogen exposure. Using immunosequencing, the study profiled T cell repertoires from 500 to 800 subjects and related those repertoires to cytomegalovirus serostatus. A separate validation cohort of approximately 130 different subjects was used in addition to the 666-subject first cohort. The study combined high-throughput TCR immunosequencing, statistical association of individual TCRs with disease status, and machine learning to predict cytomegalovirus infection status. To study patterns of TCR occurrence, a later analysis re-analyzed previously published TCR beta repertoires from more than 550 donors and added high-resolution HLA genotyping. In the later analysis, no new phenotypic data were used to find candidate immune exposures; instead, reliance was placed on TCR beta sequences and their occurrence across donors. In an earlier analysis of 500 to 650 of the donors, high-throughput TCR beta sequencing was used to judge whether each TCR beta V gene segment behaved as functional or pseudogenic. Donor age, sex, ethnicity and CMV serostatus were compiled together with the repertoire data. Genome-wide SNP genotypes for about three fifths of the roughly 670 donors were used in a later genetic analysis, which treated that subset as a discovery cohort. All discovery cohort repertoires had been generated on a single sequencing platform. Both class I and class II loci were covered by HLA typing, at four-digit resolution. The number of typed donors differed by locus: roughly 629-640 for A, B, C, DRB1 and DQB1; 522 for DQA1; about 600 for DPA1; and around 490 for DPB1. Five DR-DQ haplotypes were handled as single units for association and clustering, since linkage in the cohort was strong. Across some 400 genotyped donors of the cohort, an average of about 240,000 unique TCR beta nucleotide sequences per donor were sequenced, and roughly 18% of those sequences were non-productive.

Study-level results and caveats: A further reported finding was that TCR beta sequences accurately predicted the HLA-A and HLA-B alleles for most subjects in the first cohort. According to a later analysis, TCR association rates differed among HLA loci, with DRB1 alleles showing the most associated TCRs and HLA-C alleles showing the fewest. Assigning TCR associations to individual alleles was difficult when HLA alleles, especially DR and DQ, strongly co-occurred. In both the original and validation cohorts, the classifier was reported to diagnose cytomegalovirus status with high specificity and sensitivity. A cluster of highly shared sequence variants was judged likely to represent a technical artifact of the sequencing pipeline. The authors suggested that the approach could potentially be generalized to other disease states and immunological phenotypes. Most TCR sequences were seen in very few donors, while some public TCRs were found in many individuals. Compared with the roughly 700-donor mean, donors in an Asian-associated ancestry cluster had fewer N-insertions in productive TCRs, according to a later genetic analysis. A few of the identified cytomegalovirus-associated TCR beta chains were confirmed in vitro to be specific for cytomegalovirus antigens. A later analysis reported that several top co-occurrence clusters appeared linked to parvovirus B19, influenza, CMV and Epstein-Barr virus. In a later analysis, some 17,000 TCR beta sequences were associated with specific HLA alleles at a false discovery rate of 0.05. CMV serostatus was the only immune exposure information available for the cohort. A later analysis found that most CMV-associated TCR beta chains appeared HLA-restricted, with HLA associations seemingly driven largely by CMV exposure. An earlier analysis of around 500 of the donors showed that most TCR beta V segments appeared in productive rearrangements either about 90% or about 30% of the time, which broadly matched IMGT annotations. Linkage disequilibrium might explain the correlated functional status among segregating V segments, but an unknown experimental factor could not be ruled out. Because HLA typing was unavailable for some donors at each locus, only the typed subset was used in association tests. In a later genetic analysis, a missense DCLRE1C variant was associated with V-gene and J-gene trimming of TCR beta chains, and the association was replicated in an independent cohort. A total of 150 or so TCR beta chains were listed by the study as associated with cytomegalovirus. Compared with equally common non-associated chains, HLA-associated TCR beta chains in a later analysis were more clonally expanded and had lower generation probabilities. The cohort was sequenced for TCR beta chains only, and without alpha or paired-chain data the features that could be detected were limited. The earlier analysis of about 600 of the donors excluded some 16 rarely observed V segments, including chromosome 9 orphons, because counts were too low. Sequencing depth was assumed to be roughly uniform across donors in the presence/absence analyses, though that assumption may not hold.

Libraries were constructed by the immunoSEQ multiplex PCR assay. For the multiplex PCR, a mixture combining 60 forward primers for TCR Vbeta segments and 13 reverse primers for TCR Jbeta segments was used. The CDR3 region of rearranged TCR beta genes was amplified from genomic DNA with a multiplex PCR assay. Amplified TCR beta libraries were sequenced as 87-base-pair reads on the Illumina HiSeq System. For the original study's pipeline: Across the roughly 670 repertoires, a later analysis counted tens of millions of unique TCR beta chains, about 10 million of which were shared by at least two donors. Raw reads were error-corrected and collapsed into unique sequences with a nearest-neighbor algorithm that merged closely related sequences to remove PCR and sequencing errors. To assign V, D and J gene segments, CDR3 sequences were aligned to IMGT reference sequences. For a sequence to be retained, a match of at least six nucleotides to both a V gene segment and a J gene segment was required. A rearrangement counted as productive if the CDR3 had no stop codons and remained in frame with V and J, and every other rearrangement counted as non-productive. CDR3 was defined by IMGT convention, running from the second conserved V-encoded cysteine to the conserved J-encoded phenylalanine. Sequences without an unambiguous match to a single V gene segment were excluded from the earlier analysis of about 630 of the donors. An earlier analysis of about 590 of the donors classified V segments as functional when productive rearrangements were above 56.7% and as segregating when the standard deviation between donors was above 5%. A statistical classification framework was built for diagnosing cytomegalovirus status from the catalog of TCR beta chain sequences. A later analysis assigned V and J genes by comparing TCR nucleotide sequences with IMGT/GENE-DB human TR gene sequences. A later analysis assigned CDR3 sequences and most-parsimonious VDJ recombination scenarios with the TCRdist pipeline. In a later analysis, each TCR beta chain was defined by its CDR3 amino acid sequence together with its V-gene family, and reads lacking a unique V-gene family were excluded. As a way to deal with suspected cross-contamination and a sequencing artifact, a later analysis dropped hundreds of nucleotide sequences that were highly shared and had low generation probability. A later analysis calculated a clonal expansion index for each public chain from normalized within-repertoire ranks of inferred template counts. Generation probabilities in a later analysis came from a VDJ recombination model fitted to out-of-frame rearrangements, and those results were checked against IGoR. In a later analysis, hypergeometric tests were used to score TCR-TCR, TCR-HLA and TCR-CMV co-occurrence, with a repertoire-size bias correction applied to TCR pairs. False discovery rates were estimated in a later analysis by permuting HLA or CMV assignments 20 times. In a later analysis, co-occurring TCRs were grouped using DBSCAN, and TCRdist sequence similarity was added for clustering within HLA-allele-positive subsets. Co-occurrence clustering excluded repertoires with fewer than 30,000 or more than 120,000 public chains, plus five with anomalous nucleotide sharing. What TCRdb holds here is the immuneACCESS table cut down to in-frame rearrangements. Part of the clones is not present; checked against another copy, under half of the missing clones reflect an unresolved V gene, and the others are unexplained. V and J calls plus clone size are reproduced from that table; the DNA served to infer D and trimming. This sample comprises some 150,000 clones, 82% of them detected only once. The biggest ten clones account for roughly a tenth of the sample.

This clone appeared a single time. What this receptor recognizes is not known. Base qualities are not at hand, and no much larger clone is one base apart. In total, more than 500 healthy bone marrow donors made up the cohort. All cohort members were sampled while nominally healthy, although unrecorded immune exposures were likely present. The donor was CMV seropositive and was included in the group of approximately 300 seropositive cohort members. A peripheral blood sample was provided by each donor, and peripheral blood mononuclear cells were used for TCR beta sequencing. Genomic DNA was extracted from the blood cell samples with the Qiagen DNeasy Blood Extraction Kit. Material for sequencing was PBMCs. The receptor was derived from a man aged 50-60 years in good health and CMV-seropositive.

The DNA is TGTGCCAGTAGTATGACGAGCTACGGACTAGCGGGAGGGGATGAGCAGTTCTTC. Its amino acids are CASSMTSYGLAGGDEQFF. The chain employs TRBV19 and TRBJ2-1; 15 of the junction bases match TRBD2. The germline V gene (reference sequence) specifies LNHDA as CDR1 and SQIVND as CDR2. V lost 3 bases and J lost 8 bases, and the count of bases not matched to a germline gene is 11. The cysteine opens and the phenylalanine closes a CDR3 of 18 amino acids. Solely the CDR3 DNA is kept, with 54 bases framed from the first base.